This T cell receptor (beta chain) originates from a study of graft-versus-host responses after intestinal transplantation (TCRdb year 2021). As for the study more broadly: Recipients received multivisceral, liver-intestinal, or isolated intestinal transplants. Every recipient was given anti-thymocyte globulin induction, then maintenance tacrolimus and steroids for about three years. After intestinal transplantation, graft-versus-host and host-versus-graft alloreactive T cell clones in the graft, circulation and bone marrow were tracked using bulk TCR-beta CDR3 sequencing. Alloreactive clones were identified by sequencing pre-transplant mixed lymphocyte reaction products and comparing these products with unstimulated pre-transplant donor and recipient T cells. Of the 20 to 25 intestinal transplant recipients enrolled in the cohort, one of whom was a retransplant, a few patients without pretransplant specimens were excluded. A peak of at least 4% donor T cells among recipient peripheral blood mononuclear cells was the definition used for donor T cell macrochimerism. Samples from three later patients were sequenced in-house on an Illumina MiSeq with MiXCR processing rather than by the commercial service. Overall study results and their limits: Early after transplant, declines in HvG clones were associated with peak levels of circulating GvH clones. GvH clones were found in recipient bone marrow, and some of the GvH clones appeared earlier in ileal mucosa or blood, which is consistent with an intestinal mucosal origin. Conclusions were limited by the relatively low number and heterogeneity of intestinal transplant patients. In patients with donor T cell macrochimerism, the allografts had high GvH to HvG T cell clonal ratios.

Reading from cysteine to phenylalanine, the CDR3 counts 15 amino acids. Of all the DNA, just the CDR3 is kept, 45 bases in frame from base 1. V is shortened by 0 bases, J by 6 bases, and the region joining them spans 11 bases. From the germline V gene, CDR1 is MGHRA and CDR2 is YSYEKL. Libraries were built with the immunoSEQ multiplex PCR assay. For most patients, genomic DNA was isolated with the Qiagen DNeasy Blood and Tissue Kit and sent frozen to Adaptive Biotechnologies for TCR sequencing. Adaptive Biotechnologies carried out high-throughput TCR-beta CDR3 sequencing of genomic DNA for most patients. Per the authors' processing: Adaptive's ImmunoSEQ software was the source of the TCR sequencing data for approximately 18 patients, while a few other patients were processed with MiXCR and VDJtools. To correct CD4 versus CD8 sorting errors, any sequence found in both subsets at a frequency ratio below 5:1 was removed. Because the origin of CDR3 nucleotide sequences shared between donor and recipient could not be assigned, those sequences were removed. To be classed as alloreactive, a clone needed at least 2-fold expansion over unstimulated cells and a minimum CFSE-low frequency of 0.002% (template counts) or 0.001% (read counts). Mappable clones were those detected in sequenced pre-transplant spleen, lymph node, or MLR CFSE-low populations of the donor or recipient. Cumulative frequency of alloreactive clones was calculated as a percentage of all sequences weighted by copy number. TCRdb stores this immuneACCESS table with in-frame sequences only. Part of the clones is absent; in the studies checked, under half of the shortfall reflects unresolved V genes, and no reason is known for the rest. That table supplies the V and J calls and clone size; D and trimming were determined from the DNA. This sample has approximately 68,000 clones in its table, and 90% of those were observed once. About 4.2% of the sample goes to the ten largest clones.

What this sample's time point label stands for: cells obtained before transplantation from donor or recipient. CD3+CD4+ and CD3+CD8+ populations were FACS-sorted from unstimulated pre-transplant donor and recipient cells taken from spleen or lymph nodes. Notes on this clone: The clone's antigen remains unknown. No quality values exist for individual bases; no much larger clone is one base distant.

The sequence is built from TRBV4-1 and TRBJ2-2; tentative D gene TRBD1, with 6 bases matching. This TCR was sampled from a human donor who was the organ donor for an intestinal transplant. Sequencing was performed on unstimulated CD8+ T cells sorted from spleen or lymph node cells, taken before transplant. The CDR3 in this case is CASSQEKQGPGELFF. DNA sequence: TGCGCCAGCAGCCAAGAGAAACAGGGTCCCGGGGAGCTGTTTTTT.